Below are 3 T cell receptor beta chains sequenced from a single sample in a study of shared clonotypes between healthy human individuals. The assay was immunoSEQ multiplex PCR, and TCRdb's table has in-frame clones only and misses some. Of millions of clones listed, approximately 93% were seen once; the top ten hold about 0.39%. Sequencing was done on a sample of naive CD4+ T cells from PBMCs. Subset: CD45RA+ positively selected. The source of these receptors is a man in his late teens or twenties in good health. Some clones in this sample may be carry-over from other donors' samples.

V is TRBV28 and J is TRBJ2-7; D is unresolved. The CDR3 length is 12 residues. The V gene lost 4 bases and the J gene lost 9 bases, with 13 bases spanning the gap. CDR1 and CDR2 (germline): MDHEN, SYDVKM. The CDR3 nucleotides are TGTGCCAGCAGTTCCCAGTATTTGCGGCAGTACTTC. Protein: CASSSQYLRQYF. The full variable domain, rest sourced from reference TRBV28 and TRBJ2-7, is DVKVTQSSRYLVKRTGEKVFLECVQDMDHENMFWYRQDPGLGLRLIYFSYDVKMKEKGDIPEGYSVSREKKERFSLILESASTNQTSMYLCASSSQYLRQYFGPGTRLTVT.

This chain connects TRBV9 to TRBJ2-1; D might be TRBD1 (6 bases). Germline lookup yields CDR1 SGDLS and CDR2 YYNGEE. Trimming cost V 3 bases and J 0 bases, with 13 bases left between them. CDR3 length equals 16 residues. The CDR3 nucleotides are TGTGCCAGCAGCGGAGGCACAGGGAGCTCCTACAATGAGCAGTTCTTC. This codes for CASSGGTGSSYNEQFF. Supplemented by reference TRBV9 and TRBJ2-1, the full variable domain reads DSGVTQTPKHLITATGQRVTLRCSPRSGDLSVYWYQQSLDQGLQFLIQYYNGEERAKGNILERFSAQQFPDLHSELNLSSLELGDSALYFCASSGGTGSSYNEQFFGPGTRLTVL.

This clone is a singleton in its sample. V usage is TRBV11-2 and J usage is TRBJ2-5; 14 bases match TRBD2. CDR3 length: 17 amino acids. Germline CDR1 SGHAT, CDR2 FQNNGV. J lost 5 bases, V lost 1 base, and 6 bases had no gene match. CDR3 nucleotides: TGTGCCAGCAGCTTAGGGACTAGCGGGAGGCCGGGGGAGACCCAGTACTTC. Translation gives CASSLGTSGRPGETQYF.